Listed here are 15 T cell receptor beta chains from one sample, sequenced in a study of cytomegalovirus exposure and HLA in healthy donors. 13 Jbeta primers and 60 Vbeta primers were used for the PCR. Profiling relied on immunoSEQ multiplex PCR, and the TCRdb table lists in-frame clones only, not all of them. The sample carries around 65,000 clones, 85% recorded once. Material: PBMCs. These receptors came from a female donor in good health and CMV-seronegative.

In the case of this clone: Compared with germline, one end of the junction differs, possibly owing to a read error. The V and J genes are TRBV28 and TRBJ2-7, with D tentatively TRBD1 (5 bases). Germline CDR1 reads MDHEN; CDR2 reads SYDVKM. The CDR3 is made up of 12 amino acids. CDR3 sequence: CASNTGSSEQYF. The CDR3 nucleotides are TGTGCCAGCAATACAGGTTCCTCCGAGCAGTACTTC.

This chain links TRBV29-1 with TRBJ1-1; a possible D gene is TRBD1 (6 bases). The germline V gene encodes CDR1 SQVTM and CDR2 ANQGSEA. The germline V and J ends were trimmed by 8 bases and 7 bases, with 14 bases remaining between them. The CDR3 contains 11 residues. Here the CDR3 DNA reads TGCAGCAGTGATACAGGGAATGAAGCTTTCTTT. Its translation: CSSDTGNEAFF.

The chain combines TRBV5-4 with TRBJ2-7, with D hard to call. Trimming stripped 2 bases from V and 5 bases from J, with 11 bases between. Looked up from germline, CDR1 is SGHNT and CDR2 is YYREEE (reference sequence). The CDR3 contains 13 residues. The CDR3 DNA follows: TGTGCCAGCAGCTTCTTTAGCATCAACGAGCAGTACTTC. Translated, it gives CASSFFSINEQYF.

This CDR3 reads CASSQQTGTYEQYF. In DNA, the CDR3 is TGCGCCAGCAGCCAACAGACAGGGACGTACGAGCAGTACTTC. The chain has TRBV4-1 and TRBJ2-7; 7 bases line up with TRBD1. Germline trimming cut 2 bases from V and 4 bases from J; bases unmatched to any gene: 5. CDR1 is MGHRA, CDR2 YSYEKL, per germline. The CDR3 sequence is 14 residues long.

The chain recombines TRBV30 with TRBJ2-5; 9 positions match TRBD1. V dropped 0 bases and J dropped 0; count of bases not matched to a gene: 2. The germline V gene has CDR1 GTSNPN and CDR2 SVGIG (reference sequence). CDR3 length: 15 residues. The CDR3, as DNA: TGTGCCTGGAGTGTGGGACAGGGCTACCAAGAGACCCAGTACTTC. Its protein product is CAWSVGQGYQETQYF.

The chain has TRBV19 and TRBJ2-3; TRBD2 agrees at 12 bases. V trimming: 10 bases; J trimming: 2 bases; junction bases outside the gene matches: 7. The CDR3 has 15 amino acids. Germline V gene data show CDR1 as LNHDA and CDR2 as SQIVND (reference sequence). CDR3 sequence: CATNRLAGDTDTQYF. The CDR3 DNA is TGTGCCACCAACCGACTAGCGGGAGACACAGATACGCAGTATTTT. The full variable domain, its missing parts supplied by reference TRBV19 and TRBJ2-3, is DGGITQSPKYLFRKEGQNVTLSCEQNLNHDAMYWYRQDPGQGLRLIYYSQIVNDFQKGDIAEGYSVSREKKESFPLTVTSAQKNPTAFYLCATNRLAGDTDTQYFGPGTRLTVL.

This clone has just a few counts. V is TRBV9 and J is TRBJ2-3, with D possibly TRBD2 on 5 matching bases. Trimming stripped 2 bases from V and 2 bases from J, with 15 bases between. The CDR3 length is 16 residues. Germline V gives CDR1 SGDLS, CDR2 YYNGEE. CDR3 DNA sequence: TGTGCCAGCAGCGTCCAAGCGGAGGTCCCCACAGATACGCAGTATTTT. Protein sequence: CASSVQAEVPTDTQYF.

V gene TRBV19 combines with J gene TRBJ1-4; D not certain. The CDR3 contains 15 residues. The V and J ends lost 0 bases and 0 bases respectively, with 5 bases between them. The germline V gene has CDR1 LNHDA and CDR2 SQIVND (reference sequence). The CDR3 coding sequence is TGTGCCAGTAGTATAGATCGGTCAACTAATGAAAAACTGTTTTTT. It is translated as CASSIDRSTNEKLFF.

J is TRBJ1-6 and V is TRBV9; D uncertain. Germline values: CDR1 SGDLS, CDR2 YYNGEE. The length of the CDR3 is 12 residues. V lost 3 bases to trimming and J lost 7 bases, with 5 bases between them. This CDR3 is CASSDINSPLHF. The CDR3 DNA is TGTGCCAGCAGCGATATAAATTCACCCCTCCACTTT.

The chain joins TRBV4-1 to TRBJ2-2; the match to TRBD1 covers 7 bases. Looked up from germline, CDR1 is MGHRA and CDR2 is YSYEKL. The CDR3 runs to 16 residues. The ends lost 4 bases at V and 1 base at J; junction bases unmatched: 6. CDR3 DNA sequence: TGCGCCAGCAGCCCTAGCCCAGGGGGGAACACCGGGGAGCTGTTTTTT. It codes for CASSPSPGGNTGELFF.

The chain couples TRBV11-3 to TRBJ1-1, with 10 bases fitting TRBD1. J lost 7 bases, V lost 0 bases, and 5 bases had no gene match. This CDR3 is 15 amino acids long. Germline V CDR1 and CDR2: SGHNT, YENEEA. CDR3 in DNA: TGTGCCAGCAGCTTAGATGGGGGACAGGGGTTTGAAGCTTTCTTT. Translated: CASSLDGGQGFEAFF.

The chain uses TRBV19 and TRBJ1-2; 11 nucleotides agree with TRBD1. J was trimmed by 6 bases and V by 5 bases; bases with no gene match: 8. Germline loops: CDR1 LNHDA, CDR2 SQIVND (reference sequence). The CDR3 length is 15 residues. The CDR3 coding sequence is TGTGCCAGTAGTTTAACGGACAGGGGGCGCGATGGCTACACCTTC. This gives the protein CASSLTDRGRDGYTF.

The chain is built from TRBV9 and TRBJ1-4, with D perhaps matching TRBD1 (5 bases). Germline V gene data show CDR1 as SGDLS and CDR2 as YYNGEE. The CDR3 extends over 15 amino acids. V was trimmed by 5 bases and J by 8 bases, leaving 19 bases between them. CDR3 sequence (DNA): TGTGCCAGCAGAGTAATCAGGGAGGAGGGGGAAAAACTGTTTTTT. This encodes CASRVIREEGEKLFF.

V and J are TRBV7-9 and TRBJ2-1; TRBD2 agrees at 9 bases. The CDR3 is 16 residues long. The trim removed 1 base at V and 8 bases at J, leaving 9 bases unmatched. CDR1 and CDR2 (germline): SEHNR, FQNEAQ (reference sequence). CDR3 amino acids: CASSLVFRGGADEQFF. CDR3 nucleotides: TGTGCCAGCAGCTTAGTTTTTCGCGGGGGGGCCGATGAGCAGTTCTTC.

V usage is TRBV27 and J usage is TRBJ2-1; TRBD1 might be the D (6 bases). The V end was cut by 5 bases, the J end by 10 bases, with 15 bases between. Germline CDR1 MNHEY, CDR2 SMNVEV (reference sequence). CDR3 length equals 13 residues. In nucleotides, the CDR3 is TGTGCCAGCAGTCCCAACCCCGGGACAGAGCAGTTCTTC. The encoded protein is CASSPNPGTEQFF.